This note documents a single TCR beta chain sequence. Its antigen is unknown. Base qualities are not recorded, but no much larger clone differs from it by a single base. This sample is part of a study of STAT3 mutations in large granular lymphocyte leukemia (dated by TCRdb to between 2019 and 2020). About the study as a whole: Canonical activating STAT3 mutations were detected in roughly half of the longitudinally sequenced T-LGLL patients. Serial deep sequencing of TCRbeta CDR3 and STAT3 was performed in patients with T-cell large granular lymphocyte leukemia to reconstruct clonal hierarchy and dynamics. Over half of the T-LGLL patients were given one or more immunosuppressive therapy regimens, and approximately 36% of the treated patients had a hematologic response. As controls, the study also included longitudinal sequencing of a couple of patients with natural killer LGL leukemia. Some 17 representative T-LGLL cases were selected from an initial cohort of 200 to 250 LGL patients for longitudinal TCRbeta and STAT3 sequencing. On average, sequencing was done at under 5 time points per patient, with the number of samplings ranging from 2 to 8.

DNA was extracted from blood mononuclear cells, with the same DNA used for both TCR and STAT3 sequencing. Spanning cysteine to phenylalanine, the CDR3 consists of 12 amino acids. Of all the DNA, just the CDR3 is kept, 36 bases in frame from base 1. The germline V gene encodes CDR1 GTSNPN and CDR2 SVGIG (reference sequence). Trimming takes 3 bases from V and 7 bases from J, and the germline ends sit 9 bases apart. An Illumina MiSeq was used to sequence the TCRbeta libraries, yielding an average of about 40,000 productive templates per sample. Multiplex PCR amplification was used to generate TCRbeta CDR3 libraries with the immunoSEQ assay. The source study handled its data this way. Repertoire diversity was computed as previously defined, with values near 0 indicating extremely monoclonal samples. This is the immuneACCESS table as TCRdb keeps it, with only in-frame sequences that have V and J called. A part of the clones is gone; compared with another copy, unresolved V genes explain less than half, and the rest is unexplained. For V, J and clone size, that table is used; D and trimming come from the DNA. In all, the sample holds tens of thousands of clones, and 70% to 90% of those were seen once. Of the sample, over 0.4% is held by the ten largest clones.

Study-level results and caveats: The linking of therapy response to changes in TCR clonal burden was complicated by variable intervals between samplings and differing treatment regimens. Every T-LGLL patient showed at least one immunodominant TCRbeta clonotype, and about half showed multiple immunodominant subclonotypes. Several patients had a dominant TCR clone burden greater than the STAT3 mutant burden, which suggests that the STAT3 mutation arose secondarily within a clone that had already expanded. Because no samples were available when a clone first appeared, clonal expansion was inferred from samplings taken at other points. Persisting codominant clonotypes in some patients meant a small but highly pathogenic clone may have been missed. TCR clonotype switching after therapy was seen in about 30% of the 18 patients, with all newly emerging clones being STAT3 wild type.

Recombination connected TRBV30 to TRBJ2-2; the D segment cannot be called with confidence. Sequencing was carried out using PBMCs. The sequence was obtained from a human donor with T large granular lymphocyte leukemia. Some clones in this sample may be carry-over from other donors' samples. CDR3 protein: CAWRPFSGELFF. The bases read TGTGCCTGGAGGCCTTTCAGCGGGGAGCTGTTTTTT. Joined to the reference TRBV30 and TRBJ2-2 proteins, this CDR3 gives the full variable domain: SQTIHQWPATLVQPVGSPLSLECTVEGTSNPNLYWYRQAAGRGLQLLFYSVGIGQISSEVPQNLSASRPQDRQFILSSKKLLLSDSGFYLCAWRPFSGELFFGEGSRLTVL.